Below, 21 T cell receptor beta chains from the same sample are listed, as sequenced in a study of T cell responses to AZD1222 COVID-19 vaccine. Clones were read by immunoSEQ multiplex PCR, and TCRdb kept only the in-frame ones, dropping some. This table holds about 120,000 clones, around 90% found once. This specimen was peripheral blood, taken 28 days after the second AZD1222 dose. The receptors derive from an adult who received the AZD1222 COVID-19 vaccine.

The rearrangement links TRBV11-2 to TRBJ2-5; D perhaps matches TRBD1 (6 bases). The CDR3 extends over 17 amino acids. In germline, CDR1 is SGHAT, CDR2 FQNNGV. V lost 1 base and J lost 6, with 21 bases in between. The CDR3 loop reads CASSLVRGLPDRKTQYF. The CDR3, as DNA: TGTGCCAGCAGCTTAGTCAGGGGATTACCCGACCGCAAGACCCAGTACTTC. Variable domain in full (rest from reference TRBV11-2 and TRBJ2-5): EAGVAQSPRYKIIEKRQSVAFWCNPISGHATLYWYQQILGQGPKLLIQFQNNGVVDDSQLPKDRFSAERLKGVDSTLKIQPAKLEDSAVYLCASSLVRGLPDRKTQYFGPGTRLLVL.

V and J are TRBV9 and TRBJ1-1; D gene unclear. The germline CDR1 and CDR2 sequences are SGDLS and YYNGEE. Trimming shortened V by 0 bases and J by 1 base, and 4 bases separated the two germline ends. This CDR3 region has 13 residues. In DNA form, the CDR3 reads TGTGCCAGCAGCGTAGTCTGGAACACTGAAGCTTTCTTT. It specifies CASSVVWNTEAFF.

V gene TRBV24-1 combines with J gene TRBJ1-1; 7 bases map to TRBD1. The ends lost 9 bases at V and 1 base at J; junction bases unmatched: 4. The germline gives CDR1 KGHDR, CDR2 SFDVKD. CDR3 length equals 13 residues. The DNA for the CDR3 is TGTGCCACCCGCCGACAGGGGAACACTGAAGCTTTCTTT. This encodes CATRRQGNTEAFF.

This chain connects TRBV18 to TRBJ2-6, with TRBD1 as a possible D gene (5 bases). V dropped 5 bases and J dropped 4 bases, with 18 bases sitting between them. Per germline, CDR1 KGHSH and CDR2 LQKENI. The CDR3 spans 17 residues. This CDR3 reads CASSGNQGIGGANVLTF. The CDR3 nucleotides are TGTGCCAGCTCAGGGAACCAGGGAATCGGAGGGGCCAACGTCCTGACTTTC.

This chain connects TRBV19 to TRBJ2-3; 7 bases agree with TRBD2. The CDR3 covers 16 residues. CDR1 is LNHDA, CDR2 SQIVND, per germline (reference sequence). Trimming took 5 bases from V and 0 from J; bases not matched to a gene: 8. The CDR3 loop is CASSRGGSGSTDTQYF. CDR3 nucleotide sequence: TGTGCCAGTAGTCGGGGCGGTAGCGGGAGCACAGATACGCAGTATTTT.

This clone was detected a few times. The chain combines TRBV27 with TRBJ1-6; unclear D gene. CDR3 length: 13 amino acids. Trimming shortened V by 10 bases and J by 7 bases, and 14 bases separated the two germline ends. CDR1 and CDR2 (germline): MNHEY, SMNVEV (reference sequence). CDR3 sequence reads: CATGRDGNSPLHF. CDR3 bases: TGTGCCACTGGGAGGGATGGCAATTCACCCCTCCACTTT.

The chain recombines TRBV6-5 with TRBJ2-1; 12 bases are a match to TRBD1. This CDR3 contains 15 residues. After removal of 5 bases from V and 10 bases from J, the junction contained 9 bases not matched to a gene. CDR1 MNHEY and CDR2 SVGAGI come from the germline V gene. CDR3 amino acids: CASSPRDRGHREQFF. CDR3 nucleotide sequence: TGTGCCAGCAGTCCCCGGGACAGGGGGCATCGGGAGCAGTTCTTC.

This chain connects TRBV12-5 to TRBJ2-7; no definite D call. Germline loops: CDR1 LGHNT, CDR2 FRNRAP. The length of the CDR3 is 17 residues. The V gene lost 0 bases and the J gene lost 0 bases, with 15 bases spanning the gap. The CDR3 DNA sequence: TGTGCTAGTGGTTTGGTACTTCGCAATCCGATCTCCTACGAGCAGTACTTC. Protein: CASGLVLRNPISYEQYF.

The chain joins TRBV6-1 to TRBJ2-1; no firm D call. The CDR3 has 15 residues. CDR1 and CDR2 from the germline V gene are MNHNS and SASEGT. Between the trimmed V and J ends, which lost 3 bases and 8 bases, there was a span of 17 bases. This CDR3 is CASSDSAFRPYEQFF. Here the CDR3 DNA reads TGTGCCAGCAGTGACAGCGCCTTTCGCCCCTATGAGCAGTTCTTC.

This chain links TRBV5-1 with TRBJ2-3; the match to TRBD2 covers 13 bases. The CDR3 has 15 amino acids. Germline loops: CDR1 SGHRS, CDR2 YFSETQ. V lost 4 bases and J lost 3; bases outside the gene matches: 2. The DNA of the CDR3 is TGCGCCAGCAGCCAGGGACTAGCGGGGACAGATACGCAGTATTTT. It codes for CASSQGLAGTDTQYF.

This chain uses TRBV28 with TRBJ1-1; a weak D match, TRBD1 (6 bases). Germline V CDR1 and CDR2: MDHEN, SYDVKM. V lost 2 bases to trimming and J lost 5 bases, with 12 bases between them. The CDR3 sequence is 14 residues long. The CDR3 loop reads CASSLVRGRTEAFF. The DNA for the CDR3 is TGTGCCAGCAGTTTAGTGAGGGGGAGGACTGAAGCTTTCTTT.

This clone has only one observation. The rearrangement links TRBV6-5 to TRBJ2-5; 7 positions agree with TRBD1. The CDR3 sequence is 15 residues long. V was pared by 5 bases and J by 2 bases, with 8 bases of the junction left unmatched. Germline loops: CDR1 MNHEY, CDR2 SVGAGI. As DNA, the CDR3 is TGTGCCAGCAGTACCGGGACAGCTACACAAGAGACCCAGTACTTC. It encodes CASSTGTATQETQYF.

The chain recombines TRBV5-8 with TRBJ1-3; D is perhaps TRBD1 (5 bases). The germline V and J ends were trimmed by 3 bases and 0 bases, with 13 bases remaining between them. CDR1 and CDR2 from the germline V gene are SGHTS and YDEGEE. This CDR3 spans 16 amino acids. For the CDR3, the DNA is TGTGCCAGCAGCTCCCCTGGGGCCTCCTCTGGAAACACCATATATTTT. Protein: CASSSPGASSGNTIYF.

The chain has TRBV6-5 and TRBJ2-7; 8 nucleotides align to TRBD2. V was clipped by 4 bases and J by 7 bases; unmatched bases: 9. Germline V lookup: CDR1 MNHEY, CDR2 SVGAGI. The CDR3 runs 14 residues. The CDR3 sequence: CASSWSGRLAEQYF. CDR3 DNA sequence: TGTGCCAGCAGTTGGAGCGGGAGACTCGCAGAGCAGTACTTC.

V gene TRBV5-4 combines with J gene TRBJ1-6; D remains ambiguous. Trimming took off 7 bases at V and 2 bases at J, with 4 bases between the two ends. The CDR3 runs to 12 residues. The germline gives CDR1 SGHNT, CDR2 YYREEE (reference sequence). DNA for the CDR3: TGTGCCAGCGGAACCTATAATTCACCCCTCCACTTT. Translated: CASGTYNSPLHF.

This clone was picked up one time. The V call is TRBV18, the J call TRBJ2-7, with D possibly matching TRBD2 (5 bases). The V gene lost 3 bases and the J gene lost 3 bases, with 9 bases spanning the gap. The CDR3 runs 13 residues. Germline loops: CDR1 KGHSH, CDR2 LQKENI. CDR3 nucleotide sequence: TGTGCCAGCTCACCGGCGACTAACTACGAGCAGTACTTC. It is translated as CASSPATNYEQYF.

The chain links TRBV19 to TRBJ2-3; D is possibly TRBD2 (7 bases). The CDR3 is 16 amino acids. CDR1 is LNHDA and CDR2 is SQIVND in the germline V gene (reference sequence). The V end lost 3 bases, the J end lost 5 bases, and 18 bases lay between the germline ends. CDR3 in amino acids: CASSMGGLGALDTQYF. In nucleotides, the CDR3 is TGTGCCAGTAGTATGGGGGGGCTGGGGGCGTTAGATACGCAGTATTTT. The full variable domain, with the rest looked up from reference TRBV19 and TRBJ2-3, is DGGITQSPKYLFRKEGQNVTLSCEQNLNHDAMYWYRQDPGQGLRLIYYSQIVNDFQKGDIAEGYSVSREKKESFPLTVTSAQKNPTAFYLCASSMGGLGALDTQYFGPGTRLTVL.

The V gene is TRBV11-3, the J gene TRBJ1-1; D may be TRBD1 (5 bases). The germline V and J ends were trimmed by 8 bases and 3 bases, with 13 bases remaining between them. This CDR3 has 13 amino acids. Looked up from germline, CDR1 is SGHNT and CDR2 is YENEEA. The DNA for the CDR3 is TGTGCCAGCTCAAGGGGAAGGGACACTGAAGCTTTCTTT. This codes for CASSRGRDTEAFF.

This clone was found once. This chain connects TRBV5-1 to TRBJ2-2; 7 bases are a match to TRBD2. Germline CDR1 and CDR2: SGHRS and YFSETQ. The junction had 6 bases not matched to a gene; V was cut back by 2 bases and J by 2 bases. The CDR3 is made up of 16 amino acids. Here the CDR3 DNA reads TGCGCCAGCAGCTTTCGATCGGGGGGAAACACCGGGGAGCTGTTTTTT. It is translated as CASSFRSGGNTGELFF.

The CDR3 DNA reads as TGTGCCAGCAGTTGGGACAGGGTCTATGGCTACACCTTC. Translated, it gives CASSWDRVYGYTF. The chain links TRBV28 to TRBJ1-2; 9 bases match TRBD1. The trim removed 4 bases at V and 4 bases at J, leaving 1 base unmatched. Germline CDR1 MDHEN, CDR2 SYDVKM. This CDR3 has 13 amino acids.

The chain links TRBV23-1 to TRBJ1-5; a possible D gene is TRBD1 (5 bases). TRBV23-1 falls under the ORF class, with uncertain function. The CDR3 length is 17 residues. The V end lost 0 bases, the J end lost 2 bases, and 14 bases lay between the germline ends. The CDR3 region has the DNA TGCGCCAGCAGTCAATCGGCCAGGGAGGGTGGCAATCAGCCCCAGCATTTT. As protein: CASSQSAREGGNQPQHF.